This T cell receptor (beta chain) was captured by sequencing in a study of blood T cell repertoires in COVID-19. Across the study: Samples representing acute and convalescent COVID-19 were sourced from the United States, Italy and Spain. Sources were T cells, B-cell-depleted T cells, or PBMCs; the material itself was cDNA or gDNA.

Details on this clone: One end of the junction does not line up with germline, which may come from a read error.

CDR1 and CDR2 (germline): SGHTA, FQGNSA. The CDR3 length is 21 residues. In the original processing: Estimated nucleated cell counts came from reference gene primer amplification. Clones were read by immunoSEQ multiplex PCR, and TCRdb kept only the in-frame ones, dropping some. V, J and clone size derive from that table, while D and trimming were established from the DNA sequence. The sample records under 150,000 clones, more than 75% being singletons. This sequence was found in a human donor in a cohort sampled during active COVID-19. The V and J genes are TRBV7-2 and TRBJ2-2; 9 bases align to TRBD1. Sequencing input: peripheral blood. The CDR3 region is CASSVATPGTGPLVNTGELFF. For the CDR3, the DNA is TGTGCCAGCAGCGTAGCCACTCCCGGGACAGGGCCTCTGGTGAACACCGGGGAGCTGTTTTTT.